Below are 26 T cell receptor beta chains sequenced from a single sample in a study of CD8+ T cells in alopecia areata. Extraction and reverse transcription of RNA yielded cDNA as the sequencing template. The table came from immunoSEQ multiplex PCR; TCRdb's copy has only in-frame clones and leaves some out. The repertoire holds about 190,000 clones, with roughly three fifths as singletons. Treatment meaning: oral pan-JAK inhibitor, 5-10 mg twice daily. Material: CD4+ T cells sorted from blood, obtained at week 4, from a patient treated with tofacitinib. The receptors stem from a human donor with alopecia areata.

The chain joins TRBV5-1 to TRBJ2-7; D tentatively reads TRBD1 or TRBD2 (5 bases each). Between the trimmed V and J ends, which lost 2 bases and 0 bases, there was a span of 9 bases. The CDR3 consists of 14 residues. Germline-derived CDR1 and CDR2 are SGHRS and YFSETQ. CDR3 sequence: CASSFRDDSYEQYF. The CDR3 nucleotides are TGCGCCAGCAGCTTCAGGGACGACTCCTACGAGCAGTACTTC.

This chain connects TRBV5-1 to TRBJ2-6, with D possibly matching TRBD1 (5 bases). V was shortened by 5 bases and J by 1 base, with 10 bases between the two germline ends. The CDR3 totals 15 residues. Germline V gene sequence: CDR1 SGHRS, CDR2 YFSETQ. The CDR3 bases are TGCGCCAGCAGACCCAGGGTTTCTGGGGCCAACGTCCTGACTTTC. Amino acid sequence: CASRPRVSGANVLTF.

This clone occurred a few times. V usage is TRBV29-1 and J usage is TRBJ2-5; 11 positions agree with TRBD2. Unmatched junction bases numbered 3, after V lost 8 bases and J lost 4 bases. The CDR3 has 12 residues. The germline V gene has CDR1 SQVTM and CDR2 ANQGSEA. In DNA, the CDR3 is TGCAGCATACTAGCGGGAGTAGAGACCCAGTACTTC. Protein: CSILAGVETQYF.

This chain links TRBV29-1 with TRBJ2-1; possible D gene TRBD1, 6 bases. This CDR3 contains 11 residues. CDR1 SQVTM and CDR2 ANQGSEA come from the germline V gene. Trimming removed 7 bases from V and 7 bases from J, with 11 bases in between. In DNA, the CDR3 is TGCAGCGGGAGCAGGGGAAATGAGCAGTTCTTC. It encodes CSGSRGNEQFF.

This clone is a singleton in its sample. The V and J genes are TRBV6-1 and TRBJ2-7, with D perhaps matching TRBD2 (6 bases). The CDR3 extends over 16 amino acids. From germline, CDR1 is MNHNS and CDR2 SASEGT. V gave up 4 bases and J gave up 2 bases, with 18 bases separating them. The CDR3 nucleotides read TGTGCCAGCAGTGCCTGGGGACTTCGGAACCCCTACGAGCAGTACTTC. It is translated as CASSAWGLRNPYEQYF.

The chain employs TRBV10-3 and TRBJ2-5, with TRBD1 matching 10 bases. V lost 3 bases to trimming and J lost 6 bases; unmatched junction nucleotides: 13. The germline gives CDR1 ENHRY, CDR2 SYGVKD. The CDR3 loop spans 17 amino acids. CDR3 DNA: TGTGCCATCAGTGATAGTTTGGGGGACAGGGGTGTGCAGACCCAGTACTTC. Amino acid sequence: CAISDSLGDRGVQTQYF.

This clone appeared a single time. The chain recombines TRBV19 with TRBJ1-5, with D perhaps TRBD1 (5 bases). The germline CDR1 and CDR2 sequences are LNHDA and SQIVND (reference sequence). The V end lost 6 bases, the J end lost 3 bases, and 12 bases lay between the germline ends. The CDR3 contains 14 residues. The CDR3 nucleotides read TGTGCCAGTAGCCAGAGGGGACCCAATCAGCCCCAGCATTTT. Its protein product is CASSQRGPNQPQHF. Drawing the rest from reference TRBV19 and TRBJ1-5, the complete variable domain is DGGITQSPKYLFRKEGQNVTLSCEQNLNHDAMYWYRQDPGQGLRLIYYSQIVNDFQKGDIAEGYSVSREKKESFPLTVTSAQKNPTAFYLCASSQRGPNQPQHFGDGTRLSIL.

This clone was recorded a few times. The chain employs TRBV9 and TRBJ1-4, with 11 bases identical to TRBD1. This CDR3 has 15 amino acids. Germline V gene data show CDR1 as SGDLS and CDR2 as YYNGEE. With V trimmed by 4 bases and J by 7 bases, 6 bases remained unmatched. CDR3 DNA: TGTGCCAGCAGCCTCGCAGGGACAGGGGGTGAAAAACTGTTTTTT. It translates to CASSLAGTGGEKLFF.

The genes are TRBV20-1 and TRBJ2-5; D call uncertain. Germline assignment: CDR1 DFQATT and CDR2 SNEGSKA (reference sequence). The CDR3 sequence is 11 residues long. Trimming shortened V by 7 bases and J by 4 bases, and 10 bases separated the two germline ends. CDR3 region: CSGKGTETQYF. The DNA for the CDR3 is TGCAGTGGGAAGGGCACAGAGACCCAGTACTTC.

This clone was seen a handful of times. This chain links TRBV29-1 with TRBJ1-5; no clear D. Trimming removed 8 bases from V and 0 bases from J, with 20 bases in between. Germline loops: CDR1 SQVTM, CDR2 ANQGSEA. CDR3 length equals 16 residues. CDR3 protein: CSSGPRPRGSNQPQHF. As DNA, the CDR3 is TGCAGCTCGGGCCCCAGGCCACGGGGTAGCAATCAGCCCCAGCATTTT.

This chain joins TRBV2 and TRBJ2-5; the match to TRBD1 covers 8 bases. With V trimmed by 4 bases and J by 1 base, 5 bases remained unmatched. This CDR3 is built from 15 residues. Germline V CDR1 and CDR2: SNHLY, FYNNEI. CDR3 sequence reads: CASSAYTGGQETQYF. The CDR3 nucleotides are TGTGCCAGCAGTGCCTACACAGGGGGCCAAGAGACCCAGTACTTC.

This chain uses TRBV27 with TRBJ1-1; D unresolved. Germline V gene sequence: CDR1 MNHEY, CDR2 SMNVEV (reference sequence). Trimming left V 2 bases short and J 7 bases short, with 11 bases between. CDR3 length: 13 residues. The CDR3 DNA is TGTGCCAGCAGTTTAGAAGCTGGCAGTGAAGCTTTCTTT. Amino acid sequence: CASSLEAGSEAFF.

The rearrangement joins TRBV5-1 to TRBJ2-7; D unclear. Deletions cut 3 bases from V and 4 bases from J, with 11 bases between. Germline lookup yields CDR1 SGHRS and CDR2 YFSETQ. The CDR3 contains 13 residues. CDR3 coding DNA: TGCGCCAGCAGCTCGGCGGAACTATACGAGCAGTACTTC. The encoded protein is CASSSAELYEQYF.

DNA of the CDR3: TGTGCCAGCAGTTACTCTCCGACAGCGGTTATCTATGGCTACACCTTC. This encodes CASSYSPTAVIYGYTF. V is TRBV6-5 and J is TRBJ1-2, with D possibly matching TRBD1 (5 bases). Trimming stripped 0 bases from V and 4 bases from J, with 15 bases between. CDR1 MNHEY and CDR2 SVGAGI come from the germline V gene. The CDR3 has 16 amino acids.

CDR3 amino acids: CASSPGTSIGELFF. For the CDR3, the DNA is TGTGCCAGCAGCCCCGGGACTAGCATCGGGGAGCTGTTTTTT. The rearrangement links TRBV7-9 to TRBJ2-2, with 9 nucleotides matching TRBD2. Germline lookup yields CDR1 SEHNR and CDR2 FQNEAQ (reference sequence). The junction had 5 bases not matched to a gene; V was cut back by 5 bases and J by 7 bases. The CDR3 is 14 amino acids.

With respect to this clone: The sample has other DNA sequences that encode this CDR3 too. The chain is built from TRBV5-1 and TRBJ1-5; D remains unclear. V was shortened by 0 bases and J by 0 bases, with 7 bases between the two germline ends. Germline V gene data show CDR1 as SGHRS and CDR2 as YFSETQ. The length of the CDR3 is 15 residues. CDR3: CASSLAGDSNQPQHF. The CDR3 DNA reads as TGCGCCAGCAGCTTGGCCGGGGATAGCAATCAGCCCCAGCATTTT.

The CDR3 DNA follows: TGCGCCAGCAGCTACGGACAGGGACGAACTGAAGCTTTCTTT. It is translated as CASSYGQGRTEAFF. V and J are TRBV5-1 and TRBJ1-1; 8 nucleotides match TRBD1. The germline V gene has CDR1 SGHRS and CDR2 YFSETQ. The CDR3 spans 14 residues. V shed 3 bases and J 5 bases; nucleotides not matched to a gene: 6.

Only one count was recorded for this clone. J is TRBJ2-2 and V is TRBV29-1; 7 bases line up with TRBD1. In germline, CDR1 is SQVTM, CDR2 ANQGSEA. Germline trimming cut 7 bases from V and 2 bases from J; bases unmatched to any gene: 7. CDR3 length: 14 amino acids. In nucleotides, the CDR3 is TGCAGCGCCCTGGGACAGACAAACACCGGGGAGCTGTTTTTT. Protein sequence: CSALGQTNTGELFF.

This clone has just a few counts. DNA for the CDR3: TGTGCCAGCAGCCGGACTAGGTTAGCCTACGAGCAGTACTTC. It codes for CASSRTRLAYEQYF. The genes are TRBV7-2 and TRBJ2-7; 7 bases line up with TRBD2. From germline, CDR1 is SGHTA and CDR2 FQGNSA. V shed 5 bases and J 2 bases; nucleotides not matched to a gene: 6. The CDR3 runs 14 residues.

The CDR3 spells CASSLDRQTQYF. Here the CDR3 DNA reads TGTGCCAGCAGCTTAGATCGGCAGACCCAGTACTTC. The rearrangement uses TRBV11-2 and TRBJ2-5; D unclear. The CDR3 sequence is 12 residues long. Trimming removed 0 bases from V and 6 bases from J, with 5 bases in between. The germline V gene encodes CDR1 SGHAT and CDR2 FQNNGV.

The chain links TRBV29-1 to TRBJ2-5; D call uncertain. Per germline, CDR1 SQVTM and CDR2 ANQGSEA. The V end was cut by 4 bases, the J end by 5 bases, with 17 bases between. The CDR3 has 14 amino acids. The CDR3 DNA sequence: TGCAGCGTTGGAGGTTCTGGAGTTGGGGAGACCCAGTACTTC. Translating gives CSVGGSGVGETQYF. Based on the CDR3 plus reference TRBV29-1 and TRBJ2-5, the full variable domain is SAVISQKPSRDICQRGTSLTIQCQVDSQVTMMFWYRQQPGQSLTLIATANQGSEATYESGFVIDKFPISRPNLTFSTLTVSNMSPEDSSIYLCSVGGSGVGETQYFGPGTRLLVL.

The CDR3 sequence: CASTQGIEQFF. The CDR3 nucleotides read TGTGCCAGCACACAGGGGATTGAGCAGTTCTTC. The genes are TRBV27 and TRBJ2-1; 7 nucleotides align to TRBD1. Per germline, CDR1 MNHEY and CDR2 SMNVEV (reference sequence). The CDR3 contains 11 residues. V was clipped by 7 bases and J by 9 bases; unmatched bases: 3.

The chain links TRBV9 to TRBJ2-5; D is unresolved. Germline CDR1 reads SGDLS; CDR2 reads YYNGEE. V lost 0 bases to trimming and J lost 1 base, with 7 bases between them. The CDR3 runs 14 residues. The CDR3 nucleotides read TGTGCCAGCAGCGTAGGCAGGACCCAAGAGACCCAGTACTTC. Translating gives CASSVGRTQETQYF.

This clone appeared a few times. The V and J genes are TRBV30 and TRBJ1-1; D gene unclear. Germline V lookup: CDR1 GTSNPN, CDR2 SVGIG (reference sequence). V was pared by 0 bases and J by 0 bases, with 14 bases between. The CDR3 is 16 residues long. CDR3 region: CAWSVVRPTVNTEAFF. The CDR3 DNA sequence: TGTGCCTGGAGTGTAGTTCGCCCCACAGTGAACACTGAAGCTTTCTTT.

The chain uses TRBV5-1 and TRBJ2-7; D remains ambiguous. This CDR3 region has 11 residues. V lost 4 bases to trimming and J lost 4 bases, with 6 bases between them. CDR1 is SGHRS, CDR2 YFSETQ, per germline. CDR3: CASSELYEQYF. In DNA form, the CDR3 reads TGCGCCAGCAGCGAACTATACGAGCAGTACTTC.

This clone turned up a few times. The chain joins TRBV30 to TRBJ1-2; D is ambiguous. CDR3 length equals 16 residues. CDR1 GTSNPN and CDR2 SVGIG come from the germline V gene (reference sequence). The germline V and J ends were trimmed by 6 bases and 8 bases, with 28 bases remaining between them. CDR3 in amino acids: CACVKVARAHLRGYTF. As DNA, the CDR3 is TGTGCCTGTGTGAAAGTTGCGAGGGCCCACCTGCGGGGCTACACCTTC.